The sample holds many counts of the clone carrying this T cell receptor (beta chain). Its antigen remains unidentified. TCRdb re-called the 5' RACE reads with MiXCR, one entry per CDR3 protein. Among about 32,000 distinct CDR3 sequences listed, about a quarter were seen once. Regarding the study as a whole: The larger cohort examined one V-J beta rearrangement, not whole repertoires.

Trimming shortened V by 4 bases and J by 0 bases, and 15 bases separated the two germline ends. This CDR3 comprises 16 residues. Germline assignment: CDR1 SGHVS and CDR2 FQNEAQ. Cells sorted as Tregs were CD4+, CD25+ and CD127-/low. The sequencing sample was made of tumor-infiltrating Tregs sorted from the breast tumor. The sequence was collected from a female donor with breast cancer. V is TRBV7-8 and J is TRBJ1-1, with a possible D match to TRBD1 (6 bases). CDR3 nucleotides: TGTGCCAGCAGCTCTAAAGGGCAGGGGCTGAACACTGAAGCTTTCTTT. It codes for CASSSKGQGLNTEAFF.